A selection of T cell receptor beta chains follows, all from one sample in a study of T-cell reconstitution after alpha-beta-depleted transplantation in children. Each CDR3 protein is one row after TCRdb ran MiXCR on the PCR reads. The sample lists over 85,000 distinct CDR3 sequences; 7.5% to 9% were seen once. Sample: PBMCs, taken before TCRalphabeta/CD19-depleted stem cell transplant. The source of these receptors is a boy aged 2 to 9 with acute lymphoblastic leukemia, due to receive a stem cell transplant. Both conserved end residues are part of each CDR3. The order of the fields is D gene, V gene, J gene, clone size, CDR3 DNA, CDR3 protein. The D gene is left open where the match is weak. Clone size is shown for a subset of rows, as once, few, many or a class of expanded clone.

>-|TRBV2|TRBJ1-2|many
TGTGCCAGCCGGTACGGATCGGGTGGCTACACCTTC
CASRYGSGGYTF
>-|TRBV10-2|TRBJ1-1|few
TGCGCCAGCAGTGGGGCTGGGGGAGGCGGCACTGAAGCTTTCTTT
CASSGAGGGGTEAFF
>TRBD2|TRBV11-1|TRBJ2-1|-
TGTGCCAGCAGCTTCTCCGCGGGGGGTGACTACAATGAGCAGTTCTTC
CASSFSAGGDYNEQFF
>-|TRBV20-1|TRBJ2-7|many
TGCAGTGCTAGTGGGAGGCCCTTTGAGCAGTACTTC
CSASGRPFEQYF
>-|TRBV7-2|TRBJ1-1|many
TGTGCCAGCAGCTTAGGGTACACTGAAGCTTTCTTT
CASSLGYTEAFF
>TRBD2|TRBV11-2|TRBJ2-1|few
TGTGCCAGCAGCCCCCGACTAGCGTTTGAGCAGTTCTTC
CASSPRLAFEQFF
>-|TRBV5-1|TRBJ2-5|many
TGCGCCAGCAGCTTGTTTATCCAAGAGACCCAGTACTTC
CASSLFIQETQYF
>-|TRBV27|TRBJ2-3|-
TGTGCCCCCGGCCCGGGAGAGGCAGATACGCAGTATTTT
CAPGPGEADTQYF
>TRBD2|TRBV20-1|TRBJ2-7|many
TGCAGTGCAAAGGCTAGCGGGGGGCCCCCCTACGAGCAGTACTTC
CSAKASGGPPYEQYF
>-|TRBV19|TRBJ1-5|-
TGTGCCAGTAGTATAAAAGAACAGACTTCCAGCAATCAGCCCCAGCATTTT
CASSIKEQTSSNQPQHF
>TRBD2|TRBV7-6|TRBJ2-3|-
TGTGCCAGCAGCTTAGTCTTCGGGACTAGCGGGGGGGAAGATACGCAGTATTTT
CASSLVFGTSGGEDTQYF
>-|TRBV10-3|TRBJ2-1|many
TGTGCCATCAGTGAGTCGGAGGGGAGCTCCTACAATGAGCAGTTCTTC
CAISESEGSSYNEQFF
>-|TRBV29-1|TRBJ2-3|few
TGCAGCGTCGGACGGTCCGTGGCAGATACGCAGTATTTT
CSVGRSVADTQYF
>TRBD2|TRBV7-8|TRBJ2-1|many
TGTGCCAGCAGCTCTAGGACTAGCGGGGGGAATGAGCAGTTCTTC
CASSSRTSGGNEQFF